Listed below are T cell receptor beta chains from one sample, sequenced in a study of beta chain features in type 1 diabetes. Measured with immunoSEQ multiplex PCR; TCRdb has only the in-frame clones, and not every one. The profile shows 400,000 to 500,000 clones, approximately 14% of them singletons. The specimen sequenced was naive CD4+ T cells from blood. The receptors here all came from a man younger than 40 in good health. The CDR3 runs from the conserved cysteine through the conserved F or W. Fields, in order: V gene, clone size, CDR3 protein. Clone size appears in some rows only: once, few, many, or a class for an expanded clone.

TRBV5-1,-,CASAYRDPYNEQFF
TRBV7-2,few,CASSLTPLGKGYTF
TRBV7-7,-,CASSSQLAGETQYF
TRBV5-4,few,CASSPTSGAMNSPLHF
TRBV7-8,-,CASSLAGTSNTGELFF
TRBV7-2,-,CASSLGVADTQYF
TRBV4-1,-,CASSQVHPGEQYF
TRBV7-9,-,CASSPLGQGERSTEAFF
TRBV5-6,-,CASSLFGLAGAHNEQFF
TRBV11-2,few,CASRRSRDRAYEQYF
TRBV6-5,-,CAISDQEETQYF
TRBV15,-,CATSRGTGGAYTEAFF
TRBV19,few,CASKGLAVTDTQYF
TRBV18,few,CASSPSPETQYF
TRBV4-1,-,CASSQTSGRAFEQFF
TRBV7-6,few,CASSRGTADTQYF
TRBV6-6,-,CASSYGSQSNQPQHF
TRBV2,-,CASSEEGNYGYTF
TRBV25-1,-,CASSVWTGSGGNTIYF
TRBV5-1,few,CASSLEETLAGVYNEQFF
TRBV7-9,-,CASDRGSYNEQFF
TRBV5-1,few,CASSWGHESNEQFF
TRBV6-6,-,CASTKGAQGEQFF
TRBV12-5,few,CASGLRGWFRDADTQYF
TRBV30,-,CAWSVGTSGTDTQYF
TRBV18,many,CASSPGGEQYF
TRBV15,-,CAIGTASTGELFF
TRBV6-5,-,CASSSTGQETQYF
TRBV19,-,CASSMDSQDTQYF
TRBV25-1,-,CASVNVYEQYF
TRBV15,few,CATSRDRVETQYF
TRBV2,few,CASSERDSSYNEQFF
TRBV20-1,-,CSAYTETQYF
TRBV20-1,-,CSVARAGAVFF
TRBV9,few,CASSYDEGSSYNEQFF
TRBV14,-,CASSQRRDGELFF
TRBV15,few,CATSRDLATSGGSTDTQYF
TRBV5-1,-,CASSASGGSYNEQFF
TRBV20-1,-,CSASHNEQFF
TRBV5-4,few,CASSLGLASYEQYF
TRBV19,-,CASSSRTQYF
TRBV25-1,-,CASSERPGTANTEAFF
TRBV25-1,few,CASGLGVGEQYF
TRBV6-5,-,CASTRTGSSNEQFF
TRBV9,few,CASSQGLAVQETQYF
TRBV6-6,few,CASSYGGGYTF
TRBV20-1,-,CSARISYEQYF
TRBV20-1,-,CSARMDEQFF
TRBV27,-,CASRNDKDGNQPQHF
TRBV6-6,few,CASSYGAGGPDTQYF
TRBV7-2,few,CASSLVGYEQYF
TRBV10-3,-,CAISESRGKGSYEQYF
TRBV7-2,few,CASSRTRTRSTDTQYF
TRBV4-3,few,CASSQVDRVGTEAFF
TRBV7-9,few,CASSSRGAVHSTDTQYF